The TCR beta chain under discussion was sequenced for a study of cytomegalovirus exposure and HLA in healthy donors. PCR amplification relied on 60 Vbeta primers (plus 13 Jbeta primers). The method was immunoSEQ multiplex PCR; TCRdb's version includes in-frame clones alone and lacks a portion of them. The sample includes under 200,000 clones, 75% to 80% of them seen just once. About this clone: Its antigen is undetermined.

Germline V gene data show CDR1 as SGHAT and CDR2 as FQNNGV. This CDR3 comprises 15 residues. The junction had 4 bases not matched to a gene; V was cut back by 1 base and J by 2 bases. Notes on the study in general: Listed as cytomegalovirus-associated were over 150 TCR beta chains. The analysis excluded some indistinguishable V segments, including TRBV6-2 and TRBV6-3. The authors later found most CMV-associated TCR beta chains appeared HLA-restricted. Most TCR sequences were seen very rarely across donors, but some public TCRs occurred in many.

The source of this sequence is a man between 45 and 60 years old in good health and CMV-seropositive. The sample was PBMCs. This chain connects TRBV11-2 to TRBJ2-5, with TRBD1 matching over 7 bases. This chain's CDR3 is CASSLGTGTQETQYF. As DNA, the CDR3 is TGTGCCAGCAGCTTAGGGACAGGTACACAAGAGACCCAGTACTTC.